This TCR beta chain is drawn from a study of CD8 T cell repertoires and HIV-1 epitope variants. CDR3 size: 13 residues. Germline V gene lookup returns CDR1 SGHAT and CDR2 FQDESV (reference sequence). To note about this clone: Its antigen remains unidentified.

Method: immunoSEQ multiplex PCR; TCRdb's copy keeps in-frame clones and lacks some. The table lists fewer than 5,500 clones, under 75% of them singletons. Sequenced sample: cultured CD8+ T cells derived from PBMCs. The J gene is TRBJ2-5, the V gene TRBV11-1; the match to TRBD1 covers 7 bases. The J call may be mistaken, given a closer DNA end match to TRBJ2-7. The clonotype was recovered from a male donor with HIV. CDR3 loop: CASSFRDSYEQYF. The CDR3 DNA is TGTGCCAGCAGCTTCCGGGACAGCTACGAGCAGTACTTC.